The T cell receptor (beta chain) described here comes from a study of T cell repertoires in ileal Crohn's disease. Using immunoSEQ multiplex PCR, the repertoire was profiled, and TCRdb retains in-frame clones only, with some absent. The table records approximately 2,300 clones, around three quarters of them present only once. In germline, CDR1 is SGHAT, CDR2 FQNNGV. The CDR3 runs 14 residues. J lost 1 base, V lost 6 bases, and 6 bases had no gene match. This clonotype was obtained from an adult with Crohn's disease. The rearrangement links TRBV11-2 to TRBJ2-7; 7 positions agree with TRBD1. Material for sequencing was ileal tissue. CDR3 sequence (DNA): TGTGCCAGCAGGTTTCAGGGGGAGTCCTACGAGCAGTACTTC. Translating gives CASRFQGESYEQYF. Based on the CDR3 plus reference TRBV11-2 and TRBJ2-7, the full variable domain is EAGVAQSPRYKIIEKRQSVAFWCNPISGHATLYWYQQILGQGPKLLIQFQNNGVVDDSQLPKDRFSAERLKGVDSTLKIQPAKLEDSAVYLCASRFQGESYEQYFGPGTRLTVT.